Shown below are 16 T cell receptor beta chains from a single sample sequenced in a study of cytomegalovirus exposure and HLA in healthy donors. The repertoire was sequenced with immunoSEQ multiplex PCR; TCRdb's copy has only in-frame clones and lacks some. The sample has roughly 68,000 clones, 80% to 90% seen once. The sequenced material came from PBMCs. The receptors here all came from a woman in her late teens or twenties in good health and CMV-seronegative.

This chain links TRBV20-1 with TRBJ1-4, with D tentatively TRBD1 (5 bases). Per germline, CDR1 DFQATT and CDR2 SNEGSKA (reference sequence). Deletions cut 3 bases from V and 16 bases from J, with 15 bases between. The CDR3 has 11 residues. The CDR3 nucleotides read TGCAGTGCTAGTAAAGGAGGGGAGCCGTTTTTT. This codes for CSASKGGEPFF.

The chain is built from TRBV7-3 and TRBJ1-6; D unresolved. Germline V CDR1 and CDR2: SGHTA, FQGTGA. CDR3 size: 15 residues. V lost 0 bases and J 7 bases, leaving 10 bases between the germline ends. The CDR3 loop reads CASSLTLGGNSPLHF. DNA of the CDR3: TGTGCCAGCAGCTTAACCCTGGGAGGCAATTCACCCCTCCACTTT.

This chain's CDR3 is CATSDRGHEKLFF. CDR3 sequence (DNA): TGTGCCACCTCCGACAGGGGGCATGAAAAACTGTTTTTT. V usage is TRBV10-3 and J usage is TRBJ1-4, with 10 nucleotides matching TRBD1. The CDR3 is 13 amino acids. From germline, CDR1 is ENHRY and CDR2 SYGVKD. Trimming removed 10 bases from V and 6 bases from J; junction bases left unmatched: 5.

This clone was seen only a few times. This chain joins TRBV27 and TRBJ2-6, with D perhaps TRBD2 (5 bases). V was clipped by 5 bases and J by 0 bases, with 14 bases between them. Germline V lookup: CDR1 MNHEY, CDR2 SMNVEV (reference sequence). The CDR3 spans 17 residues. CDR3 in amino acids: CASSDEGTISGANVLTF. The DNA for the CDR3 is TGTGCCAGCAGTGATGAGGGAACCATCTCTGGGGCCAACGTCCTGACTTTC.

V and J are TRBV15 and TRBJ2-1, with D perhaps TRBD2 (6 bases). The CDR3 totals 18 residues. Looked up from germline, CDR1 is LNHNV and CDR2 is YYDKDF (reference sequence). The V end lost 7 bases, the J end lost 0 bases, and 22 bases lay between the germline ends. CDR3 amino acids: CATNPEPPRLGSYNEQFF. CDR3 nucleotides: TGTGCCACCAACCCTGAACCTCCGAGACTAGGCTCCTACAATGAGCAGTTCTTC. Drawing the rest from reference TRBV15 and TRBJ2-1, the complete variable domain is DAMVIQNPRYQVTQFGKPVTLSCSQTLNHNVMYWYQQKSSQAPKLLFHYYDKDFNNEADTPDNFQSRRPNTSFCFLDIRSPGLGDTAMYLCATNPEPPRLGSYNEQFFGPGTRLTVL.

The chain is built from TRBV7-9 and TRBJ2-7, with 8 bases lining up with TRBD2. Germline V gives CDR1 SEHNR, CDR2 FQNEAQ (reference sequence). J lost 1 base, V lost 5 bases, and 7 bases had no gene match. The CDR3 totals 15 residues. CDR3: CASSDLAGGSYEQYF. In DNA form, the CDR3 reads TGTGCCAGCAGCGATCTCGCGGGGGGATCCTACGAGCAGTACTTC.

The chain recombines TRBV4-3 with TRBJ2-3, with D possibly being TRBD2 (5 bases). CDR1 is LGHNA, CDR2 YSLEER, per germline. Trimming took off 0 bases at V and 2 bases at J, with 18 bases between the two ends. The CDR3 runs to 18 residues. CDR3 DNA sequence: TGCGCCAGCAGCCAAGATGTTCGAGGAGCGGCGGTCACAGATACGCAGTATTTT. Encoded protein: CASSQDVRGAAVTDTQYF.

The chain carries TRBV13 and TRBJ2-3, with 8 bases matching TRBD2. Trimming at V came to 4 bases and at J to 6 bases, leaving 9 bases not matched to a gene. Germline V gene data show CDR1 as PRHDT and CDR2 as FYEKMQ (reference sequence). The CDR3 sequence is 15 residues long. The CDR3 sequence is CASSSVREVYDTQYF. The CDR3 DNA sequence: TGTGCCAGCAGCTCCGTGCGGGAGGTCTACGATACGCAGTATTTT.

This sequence joins TRBV7-2 and TRBJ2-5; 16 positions agree with TRBD2. Trimming at V came to 7 bases and at J to 3 bases, leaving 5 bases not matched to a gene. CDR3 length: 16 residues. The germline V gene has CDR1 SGHTA and CDR2 FQGNSA. CDR3 DNA sequence: TGTGCCAGCACCTCCGGGACTAGCGGGGGGGAAGAGACCCAGTACTTC. Translating it yields CASTSGTSGGEETQYF.

As DNA, the CDR3 is TGTGCCAGCAGCTTATTTAGCGGGGGGTTGGGAGATACGCAGTATTTT. Translation: CASSLFSGGLGDTQYF. The rearrangement uses TRBV7-2 and TRBJ2-3, with TRBD2 matching 10 bases. Germline trimming cut 2 bases from V and 5 bases from J; bases unmatched to any gene: 7. Germline V gene lookup returns CDR1 SGHTA and CDR2 FQGNSA. CDR3 length: 16 amino acids.

This rearrangement joins TRBV19 to TRBJ2-3; 9 nucleotides agree with TRBD2. Looked up from germline, CDR1 is LNHDA and CDR2 is SQIVND (reference sequence). The V segment lost 5 bases and the J segment 1 base; nucleotides outside the gene matches: 7. The CDR3 length is 16 residues. The DNA for the CDR3 is TGTGCCAGTAGTCCGCGACTAGCGGTCGGCACAGATACGCAGTATTTT. It is translated as CASSPRLAVGTDTQYF.

The chain joins TRBV7-2 to TRBJ2-3, with a weak D call TRBD1 (5 bases). Germline CDR1 reads SGHTA; CDR2 reads FQGNSA. This CDR3 comprises 16 residues. V was pared by 8 bases and J by 0 bases, with 18 bases between. The CDR3 loop reads CASVTRWAGSTDTQYF. The CDR3 nucleotides read TGTGCCAGCGTCACAAGGTGGGCAGGGAGCACAGATACGCAGTATTTT.

The gene calls are TRBV30 and TRBJ2-5; 9 bases match TRBD2. Germline values: CDR1 GTSNPN, CDR2 SVGIG (reference sequence). The V segment lost 1 base and the J segment 7 bases; nucleotides outside the gene matches: 7. The CDR3 length is 14 residues. CDR3 bases: TGTGCCTGGAGTGGTAGCGGGAGTTCGGGGACCCAGTACTTC. Translated: CAWSGSGSSGTQYF. The whole variable domain, filled in from reference TRBV30 and TRBJ2-5, reads SQTIHQWPATLVQPVGSPLSLECTVEGTSNPNLYWYRQAAGRGLQLLFYSVGIGQISSEVPQNLSASRPQDRQFILSSKKLLLSDSGFYLCAWSGSGSSGTQYFGPGTRLLVL.

This chain uses TRBV27 with TRBJ2-1; D is ambiguous. Germline V gene data show CDR1 as MNHEY and CDR2 as SMNVEV (reference sequence). Trimming removed 6 bases at V and 3 bases at J, with 9 bases between. CDR3 length: 13 residues. The CDR3 protein is CASRPRGYNEQFF. The CDR3 nucleotides are TGTGCCAGCAGGCCACGCGGCTACAATGAGCAGTTCTTC.

The CDR3 sequence is CASSAALNTEAFF. The CDR3 nucleotides read TGTGCCAGCAGCGCGGCTCTGAACACTGAAGCTTTCTTT. The rearrangement uses TRBV7-3 and TRBJ1-1; no reliable D call. The CDR3 is made up of 13 amino acids. Looked up from germline, CDR1 is SGHTA and CDR2 is FQGTGA. Trimming cost V 5 bases and J 0 bases, with 7 bases left between them.

Only a few counts were recorded for this clone. This rearrangement joins TRBV5-1 to TRBJ1-5, with 7 nucleotides matching TRBD1. The V and J ends lost 4 bases and 1 base, in that order; junction bases with no gene match: 8. The length of the CDR3 is 16 residues. The V gene's germline CDR1 is SGHRS and CDR2 YFSETQ. The CDR3 here is CASSLPDRSSNQPQHF. In DNA form, the CDR3 reads TGCGCCAGCAGCCTACCGGACAGGTCCAGCAATCAGCCCCAGCATTTT.